The 3 T cell receptor beta chains reported below all come from one sample, sequenced in a study of blood T cell repertoires in COVID-19. TCRdb's table, derived via immunoSEQ multiplex PCR, lists solely in-frame clones and lacks some. Of 60,000 to 75,000 clones in the sample, about four fifths were seen once. The sequencing sample was made of peripheral blood. Receptor source: an elderly woman with acute or convalescent COVID-19.

This clone was seen a few times. The rearrangement uses TRBV2 and TRBJ2-5; the D gene is possibly TRBD2 (6 bases). Looked up from germline, CDR1 is SNHLY and CDR2 is FYNNEI. Trimming took 10 bases from V and 4 from J, leaving 19 bases between them. The CDR3 sequence is 14 residues long. The CDR3: CAIARDGRLETQYF. The CDR3 nucleotides read TGTGCCATCGCTAGGGACGGGAGACTAGAGACCCAGTACTTC.

The rearrangement links TRBV2 to TRBJ1-2, with TRBD1 matching over 7 bases. The CDR3 loop spans 14 amino acids. CDR1 and CDR2 from the germline V gene are SNHLY and FYNNEI. J was trimmed by 1 base and V by 7 bases; bases with no gene match: 6. CDR3 sequence (DNA): TGTGCCAGCACCTTGACAGGGAATAACTATGGCTACACCTTC. It encodes CASTLTGNNYGYTF.

The chain combines TRBV11-3 with TRBJ2-6; TRBD1 matches at 8 bases. V lost 5 bases to trimming and J lost 0 bases; unmatched junction nucleotides: 9. CDR1 is SGHNT, CDR2 YENEEA, per germline. The CDR3 contains 18 residues. The CDR3 DNA follows: TGTGCCAGCAGCCCCGGACAGGGTAATGACTCTGGGGCCAACGTCCTGACTTTC. Its protein is CASSPGQGNDSGANVLTF.